The 9 T cell receptor beta chains presented below share a single source sample, sequenced in a study of blood T cell repertoires in COVID-19. Libraries were prepared by immunoSEQ multiplex PCR; TCRdb keeps only in-frame clonotypes and omits some of them. The sample carries over 250,000 clones, around nine tenths recorded once. Material: PBMCs or T cells enriched from blood (not recorded which). These receptors were obtained from a woman between 18 and 29 years old who had recovered from COVID-19.

V and J are TRBV10-3 and TRBJ1-6; TRBD1 is a possible D gene (6 bases). Trimming removed 3 bases at V and 3 bases at J, with 9 bases between. Germline V gene lookup returns CDR1 ENHRY and CDR2 SYGVKD. The CDR3 has 15 amino acids. Here the CDR3 reads CAISDPQGYNSPLHF. CDR3 nucleotide sequence: TGTGCCATCAGTGACCCACAGGGCTATAATTCACCCCTCCACTTT.

The chain recombines TRBV19 with TRBJ2-3, with 13 bases lining up with TRBD2. The V gene end was trimmed by 5 bases and the J gene end by 0 bases; junction bases not matched to a gene: 8. Germline CDR1 is LNHDA and CDR2 is SQIVND (reference sequence). The CDR3 length is 18 residues. CDR3 sequence reads: CASSSWTSGGYSTDTQYF. The CDR3 bases are TGTGCCAGTAGTTCTTGGACTAGCGGGGGATATAGCACAGATACGCAGTATTTT.

This chain links TRBV6-4 with TRBJ2-7; 11 bases agree with TRBD2. V trimming: 7 bases; J trimming: 0 bases; junction bases outside the gene matches: 2. The CDR3 extends over 14 amino acids. Germline V CDR1 and CDR2: MRHNA, SNTAGT. CDR3 nucleotides: TGTGCCAGCATCCTAGCGGGGGGCTCCTACGAGCAGTACTTC. It yields the protein CASILAGGSYEQYF.

The chain has TRBV28 and TRBJ2-7, with TRBD1 identical over 7 bases. Germline lookup yields CDR1 MDHEN and CDR2 SYDVKM. CDR3 size: 18 residues. Losses at the gene ends were 4 bases for V and 1 base for J; bases not matched to a gene: 16. CDR3 in amino acids: CASSSRGRTLSESYEQYF. The CDR3 DNA reads TGTGCCAGCAGTTCGAGGGGGCGGACACTTTCTGAGTCCTACGAGCAGTACTTC.

This clone is a singleton in its sample. The chain joins TRBV6-5 to TRBJ2-2, with TRBD1 identical over 7 bases. V trimming: 8 bases; J trimming: 1 base; junction bases outside the gene matches: 7. The length of the CDR3 is 15 residues. CDR1 and CDR2 from the germline V gene are MNHEY and SVGAGI. CDR3 DNA: TGTGCCAGCGGACGGGGACAGAAGAACACCGGGGAGCTGTTTTTT. Residues: CASGRGQKNTGELFF.

This clone was picked up a small number of times. CDR3 in DNA: TGTGCCAGCAGCCAAGAGGGAGGCGGGTTATATTTT. This translates into CASSQEGGGLYF. The chain uses TRBV3-1 (or the pseudogene TRBV3-2) and TRBJ1-3; D not certain. This CDR3 contains 12 residues. CDR1 LGHDT and CDR2 YNNKEL come from the germline V gene (reference sequence). Trimming pared 0 bases from V and 14 bases from J, leaving 11 bases between.

CDR3 amino acids: CASSFTGQPQHF. The CDR3 bases are TGTGCCAGCAGCTTTACGGGTCAGCCCCAGCATTTT. The chain carries TRBV6-2 or TRBV6-3 and TRBJ1-5; no reliable D call. CDR1 MNHEY and CDR2 SVGEGT come from the germline V gene. Deletions cut 6 bases from V and 6 bases from J, with 9 bases between. The CDR3 has 12 residues.

This chain links TRBV5-6 with TRBJ2-7; 11 bases map to TRBD2. The CDR3 has 18 residues. From germline, CDR1 is SGHDT and CDR2 YYEEEE. The V and J ends lost 2 bases and 6 bases, in that order; junction bases with no gene match: 16. DNA of the CDR3: TGTGCCAGCAGCTTATATAGCGGGAGGGCCCTTGGGTTACGCGAGCAGTACTTC. Its translation: CASSLYSGRALGLREQYF.

The V gene is TRBV5-1, the J gene TRBJ2-5; TRBD1 agrees at 8 bases. This CDR3 contains 19 residues. Germline V lookup: CDR1 SGHRS, CDR2 YFSETQ. The J segment lost 1 base and the V segment lost 0 bases, leaving 14 bases of the junction unmatched. CDR3 nucleotides: TGCGCCAGCAGCTTGGTCGGTAGTATGAGAGGGACAGGCCAAGAGACCCAGTACTTC. It yields the protein CASSLVGSMRGTGQETQYF.